The 25 T cell receptor beta chains reported below all come from one sample, sequenced in a study of T cell repertoires in cytomegalovirus infection. TCRdb processed the reads anew with MiXCR; each CDR3 protein has one entry. This table holds around 200,000 distinct CDR3 sequences, about 18% found once. Sequencing used CD8+ T cells from PBMCs. The source is a human donor in good health (CMV status not recorded). Some clones in this sample may be carry-over from other donors' samples.

The chain carries TRBV11-2 and TRBJ2-1; 9 positions match TRBD2. Per the germline V gene, CDR1 is SGHAT and CDR2 is FQNNGV. Trimming removed 0 bases from V and 15 bases from J; junction bases left unmatched: 9. The CDR3 has 14 amino acids. CDR3 coding DNA: TGTGCCAGCAGCTTAGACCTAGGGACTAGCTTTCCGTTCTTC. Translating gives CASSLDLGTSFPFF. The full variable domain, with the rest looked up from reference TRBV11-2 and TRBJ2-1, is EAGVAQSPRYKIIEKRQSVAFWCNPISGHATLYWYQQILGQGPKLLIQFQNNGVVDDSQLPKDRFSAERLKGVDSTLKIQPAKLEDSAVYLCASSLDLGTSFPFFGPGTRLTVL.

This clonotype came up a few times. The chain uses TRBV7-8 and TRBJ1-3; D not certain. The CDR3 sequence is 14 residues long. CDR1 and CDR2 from the germline V gene are SGHVS and FQNEAQ. The V end lost 3 bases, the J end lost 1 base, and 7 bases lay between the germline ends. Here the CDR3 DNA reads TGTGCCAGCAGCTTCAGCGGATCTGGAAACACCATATATTTT. Translation: CASSFSGSGNTIYF.

A few counts support this clonotype. The genes are TRBV29-1 and TRBJ2-7, with D possibly being TRBD1 (6 bases). The V gene's germline CDR1 is SQVTM and CDR2 ANQGSEA. The CDR3 totals 11 residues. The V gene lost 3 bases and the J gene lost 3 bases, with 6 bases spanning the gap. The CDR3 is CSVETGYEQYF. The CDR3 DNA reads as TGCAGCGTTGAGACAGGCTACGAGCAGTACTTC.

Many counts were recorded for this clonotype. The chain recombines TRBV5-1 with TRBJ2-3, with 11 bases aligning to TRBD1. CDR1 is SGHRS, CDR2 YFSETQ, per germline. V gave up 3 bases and J gave up 6 bases; unmatched junction bases: 3. The CDR3 length is 14 residues. The CDR3 sequence is CASSSGQGVDTQYF. The CDR3 DNA is TGCGCCAGCAGCTCGGGACAGGGGGTTGATACGCAGTATTTT.

V is TRBV24-1 and J is TRBJ2-1, with 15 bases fitting TRBD2. The germline V gene encodes CDR1 KGHDR and CDR2 SFDVKD. Trimming at V came to 2 bases and at J to 4 bases, leaving 5 bases not matched to a gene. CDR3 length equals 18 residues. In nucleotides, the CDR3 is TGTGCCACCAGTGATTCCTCAGGGACTAGCGGGGGGTACAATGAGCAGTTCTTC. Amino acids: CATSDSSGTSGGYNEQFF.

The V and J genes are TRBV6-2 or TRBV6-3 and TRBJ1-2; D is perhaps TRBD1 (6 bases). The germline CDR1 and CDR2 sequences are MNHEY and SVGEGT. This CDR3 region has 14 residues. V was clipped by 6 bases and J by 2 bases, with 13 bases between them. In DNA, the CDR3 is TGTGCCAGCAGAAACAGGGAGAGGAACTATGGCTACACCTTC. Translating gives CASRNRERNYGYTF.

The chain employs TRBV6-2 or TRBV6-3 and TRBJ2-5, with D possibly matching TRBD2 (5 bases). CDR1 MNHEY and CDR2 SVGEGT come from the germline V gene. The V end was cut by 0 bases, the J end by 0 bases, with 5 bases between. The length of the CDR3 is 14 residues. CDR3 region: CASSYSGNQETQYF. In DNA, the CDR3 is TGTGCCAGCAGTTACTCCGGGAACCAAGAGACCCAGTACTTC.

The sample holds a few counts of this clonotype. The V gene is TRBV20-1, the J gene TRBJ2-2, with D maybe TRBD2 (6 bases). Trimming removed 5 bases at V and 6 bases at J, with 16 bases between. CDR1 is DFQATT, CDR2 SNEGSKA, per germline (reference sequence). The CDR3 extends over 14 amino acids. CDR3 nucleotides: TGCAGTGCTGGACGGGACTGGGGATCCGGGGAGCTGTTTTTT. Encoded protein: CSAGRDWGSGELFF.

This chain uses TRBV20-1 with TRBJ2-7; TRBD1 matches 8 bases. V lost 3 bases and J lost 0; bases outside the gene matches: 4. The CDR3 covers 14 residues. Germline V gene lookup returns CDR1 DFQATT and CDR2 SNEGSKA (reference sequence). CDR3 loop: CSARGQEGSYEQYF. DNA for the CDR3: TGCAGTGCTAGGGGACAGGAAGGCTCCTACGAGCAGTACTTC.

The chain couples TRBV2 to TRBJ2-1; either TRBD1 or TRBD2 may fit D (6 bases each). V dropped 10 bases and J dropped 8 bases, with 15 bases sitting between them. The CDR3 spans 12 residues. CDR1 is SNHLY and CDR2 is FYNNEI in the germline V gene. CDR3 bases: TGTGCCATTAGGCCGGGGGCCCATGAGCAGTTCTTC. It translates to CAIRPGAHEQFF.

This clonotype was recorded a few times. The V gene is TRBV9, the J gene TRBJ2-7; possible D gene TRBD2, 6 bases. The germline gives CDR1 SGDLS, CDR2 YYNGEE. V was trimmed by 3 bases and J by 7 bases, leaving 11 bases between them. The CDR3 spans 12 residues. CDR3 residues: CASSAGAGEQYF. In nucleotides, the CDR3 is TGTGCCAGCAGCGCCGGGGCGGGAGAGCAGTACTTC.

A few counts support this clonotype. The V gene is TRBV29-1, the J gene TRBJ2-7; D not resolved. The CDR3 contains 13 residues. CDR1 and CDR2 from the germline V gene are SQVTM and ANQGSEA. The V and J ends lost 5 bases and 3 bases respectively, with 14 bases between them. The CDR3 region is CSVHNGQSYEQYF. CDR3 nucleotide sequence: TGCAGCGTTCACAACGGGCAGAGCTACGAGCAGTACTTC.

As regards this clonotype: A read error may explain this, as a much larger clone is one base away. The CDR3 coding sequence is TGTGCCTGCAGCTTATACACAGATACGCAGTATTTT. Its protein is CACSLYTDTQYF. The rearrangement uses TRBV7-9 and TRBJ2-3, with D uncertain. Germline CDR1 and CDR2: SEHNR and FQNEAQ (reference sequence). The CDR3 length is 12 residues.

The chain employs TRBV7-9 and TRBJ1-1; TRBD1 matches at 7 bases. CDR1 is SEHNR, CDR2 FQNEAQ, per germline (reference sequence). With 2 bases clipped from V and 3 bases from J, the junction kept 12 bases outside the gene matches. The CDR3 spans 17 residues. CDR3 residues: CASSLNRLTGTDTEAFF. DNA of the CDR3: TGTGCCAGCAGCTTAAATCGATTGACAGGGACAGACACTGAAGCTTTCTTT.

This clonotype has just a few counts. The chain has TRBV29-1 and TRBJ2-1; a weak D match, TRBD2 (5 bases). CDR3 length: 16 amino acids. Germline-derived CDR1 and CDR2 are SQVTM and ANQGSEA. Trimming stripped 0 bases from V and 0 bases from J, with 12 bases between. This CDR3 reads CSVEEGLKSSYNEQFF. The CDR3 DNA reads TGCAGCGTTGAAGAAGGACTGAAAAGCTCCTACAATGAGCAGTTCTTC.

This clonotype was observed a few times. This chain uses TRBV27 with TRBJ1-1, with TRBD1 as a possible D gene (6 bases). In germline, CDR1 is MNHEY, CDR2 SMNVEV (reference sequence). The V end lost 3 bases, the J end lost 11 bases, and 16 bases lay between the germline ends. This CDR3 region has 13 residues. The DNA of the CDR3 is TGTGCCAGCAGTTTCGGGACATCGGCGGAGGCTTTCTTT. Its protein product is CASSFGTSAEAFF.

J is TRBJ2-6 and V is TRBV24-1; no definite D call. Germline-derived CDR1 and CDR2 are KGHDR and SFDVKD. The CDR3 is made up of 16 amino acids. V was pared by 4 bases and J by 4 bases, with 13 bases between. The CDR3 sequence is CATSDRTQSGANVLTF. The CDR3 coding sequence is TGTGCCACCAGTGACCGTACTCAATCCGGGGCCAACGTCCTGACTTTC.

A few counts support this clonotype. The gene calls are TRBV6-2 or TRBV6-3 and TRBJ2-1; D may be TRBD2 (6 bases). This CDR3 comprises 14 residues. The V end lost 2 bases, the J end lost 8 bases, and 13 bases lay between the germline ends. Germline lookup yields CDR1 MNHEY and CDR2 SVGEGT. The CDR3 nucleotides are TGTGCCAGCAGTTACCTCCTAGCGTTCGATGAGCAGTTCTTC. It translates to CASSYLLAFDEQFF.

This clonotype was detected ten times or more. The J gene is TRBJ2-7, the V gene TRBV7-8; D is perhaps TRBD1 or TRBD2 (5 bases each). The CDR3 spans 14 residues. From germline, CDR1 is SGHVS and CDR2 FQNEAQ. V was shortened by 5 bases and J by 2 bases, with 13 bases between the two germline ends. The DNA of the CDR3 is TGTGCCAGCAGCATACCCGGGACCCCCTACGAGCAGTACTTC. Protein sequence: CASSIPGTPYEQYF.

This clonotype was picked up a small number of times. V is TRBV7-2 and J is TRBJ2-7; 9 nucleotides line up with TRBD2. J lost 1 base, V lost 2 bases, and 6 bases had no gene match. Germline CDR1 SGHTA, CDR2 FQGNSA. The CDR3 contains 16 residues. The CDR3 DNA sequence: TGTGCCAGCAGCTTATGGTTGGCGGGGGGGTCCTACGAGCAGTACTTC. Amino acids: CASSLWLAGGSYEQYF.

The genes are TRBV10-1 and TRBJ1-2; no clear D. The CDR3 is made up of 13 amino acids. The V end lost 2 bases, the J end lost 5 bases, and 9 bases lay between the germline ends. Germline CDR1 reads WNHNN; CDR2 reads SYGVQD (reference sequence). The CDR3 spells CASSEGDPYGYTF. The DNA of the CDR3 is TGCGCCAGCAGTGAGGGGGATCCTTATGGCTACACCTTC.

V gene TRBV7-8 combines with J gene TRBJ1-1; the D is unclear. Germline-derived CDR1 and CDR2 are SGHVS and FQNEAQ. The length of the CDR3 is 11 residues. With 5 bases removed from V and 4 bases from J, the gap between germline ends came to 5 bases. CDR3 loop: CASSMGTEAFF. The CDR3 DNA reads TGTGCCAGCAGCATGGGCACTGAAGCTTTCTTT.

This clonotype has just a few counts. The chain is built from TRBV28 and TRBJ1-2, with 10 bases that match TRBD1. This CDR3 contains 14 residues. In germline, CDR1 is MDHEN, CDR2 SYDVKM. V trimming: 6 bases; J trimming: 4 bases; junction bases outside the gene matches: 5. CDR3: CASSDRGPGYGYTF. The DNA for the CDR3 is TGTGCCAGCAGCGACAGGGGGCCCGGCTATGGCTACACCTTC.

This clonotype has a count of ten or more. The chain combines TRBV7-2 with TRBJ2-3; 9 nucleotides match TRBD2. CDR1 and CDR2 (germline): SGHTA, FQGNSA. The CDR3 length is 17 residues. The ends lost 3 bases at V and 1 base at J; junction bases unmatched: 8. The CDR3 loop is CASSFPEAGGGTDTQYF. In nucleotides, the CDR3 is TGTGCCAGCAGCTTCCCCGAGGCGGGGGGGGGCACAGATACGCAGTATTTT.

This clonotype appeared many times. V gene TRBV7-2 combines with J gene TRBJ2-7; TRBD2 matches 8 bases. The CDR3 is made up of 15 amino acids. CDR1 is SGHTA and CDR2 is FQGNSA in the germline V gene. J lost 2 bases, V lost 3 bases, and 6 bases had no gene match. The CDR3 nucleotides are TGTGCCAGCAGCTTTGCGGGGGGTCCCGCCTACGAGCAGTACTTC. Translation gives CASSFAGGPAYEQYF.